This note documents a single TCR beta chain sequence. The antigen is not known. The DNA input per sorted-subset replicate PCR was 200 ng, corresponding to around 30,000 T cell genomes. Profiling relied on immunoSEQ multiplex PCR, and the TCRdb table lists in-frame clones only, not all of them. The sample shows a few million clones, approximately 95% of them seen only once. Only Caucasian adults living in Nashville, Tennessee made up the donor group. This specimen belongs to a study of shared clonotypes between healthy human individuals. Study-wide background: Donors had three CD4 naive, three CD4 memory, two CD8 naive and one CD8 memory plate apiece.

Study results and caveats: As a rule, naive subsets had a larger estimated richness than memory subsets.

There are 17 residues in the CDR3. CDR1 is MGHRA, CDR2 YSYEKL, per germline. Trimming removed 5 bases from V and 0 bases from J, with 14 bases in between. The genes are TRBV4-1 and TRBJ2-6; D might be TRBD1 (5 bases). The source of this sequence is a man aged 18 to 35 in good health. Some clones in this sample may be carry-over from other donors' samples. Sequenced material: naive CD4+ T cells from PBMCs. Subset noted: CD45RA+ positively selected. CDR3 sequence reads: CASSYRTGPSGANVLTF. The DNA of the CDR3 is TGCGCCAGCAGCTACCGCACAGGTCCCTCTGGGGCCAACGTCCTGACTTTC.